This paragraph reports one T cell receptor (beta chain). The entry originates in a study of Ad26.COV2.S vaccination and SARS-CoV-2 variants. Using immunoSEQ multiplex PCR, the repertoire was profiled, and TCRdb retains in-frame clones only, with some absent. The data show about 350,000 clones, about 91% seen once. Germline assignment: CDR1 SQVTM and CDR2 ANQGSEA. The CDR3 spans 13 residues. Trimming took off 6 bases at V and 6 bases at J, with 15 bases between the two ends. This receptor was identified in a human donor who had recovered from COVID-19. The sequenced sample was peripheral blood, obtained after recovery from COVID-19. The rearrangement joins TRBV29-1 to TRBJ2-1; no definite D call. The CDR3 here is CSVLAGMANEQFF. In nucleotides, the CDR3 is TGCAGCGTATTAGCAGGCATGGCCAATGAGCAGTTCTTC.